This entry lists 20 T cell receptor beta chains sequenced from one sample in a study of blood T cell repertoires in COVID-19. Only in-frame clones appear in the TCRdb table, and some are missing; sequencing was by immunoSEQ multiplex PCR. The sample has around 13,000 clones, about 90% seen once. Material for sequencing was peripheral blood. The source is a human donor in a cohort sampled during active COVID-19.

The chain links TRBV27 to TRBJ2-7, with 7 bases lining up with TRBD1. CDR1 is MNHEY, CDR2 SMNVEV, per germline (reference sequence). The CDR3 runs 14 residues. V dropped 5 bases and J dropped 4; count of bases not matched to a gene: 8. The chain's CDR3 is CASSAPGGLYEQYF. The CDR3 DNA reads TGTGCCAGCAGTGCCCCAGGGGGTTTGTACGAGCAGTACTTC.

The gene calls are TRBV9 and TRBJ1-3, with D maybe TRBD1 (5 bases). Germline V gene lookup returns CDR1 SGDLS and CDR2 YYNGEE. Trimming pared 4 bases from V and 3 bases from J, leaving 17 bases between. The CDR3 has 16 amino acids. The CDR3 DNA reads TGTGCCAGCAGCCCGACACCGACAGTGGGTGGAAACACCATATATTTT. This gives the protein CASSPTPTVGGNTIYF.

The J gene is TRBJ2-5, the V gene TRBV3-1 (or the pseudogene TRBV3-2), with D uncertain. Germline-derived CDR1 and CDR2 are LGHDT and YNNKEL (reference sequence). V was trimmed by 4 bases and J by 5 bases, leaving 17 bases between them. CDR3 length equals 15 residues. CDR3 residues: CASSPLRVETETQYF. The DNA of the CDR3 is TGTGCCAGCAGCCCGCTAAGAGTGGAGACTGAGACCCAGTACTTC.

The chain links TRBV28 to TRBJ1-1, with unresolved D. CDR1 and CDR2 from the germline V gene are MDHEN and SYDVKM. This CDR3 has 12 residues. The germline V and J ends were trimmed by 6 bases and 3 bases, with 8 bases remaining between them. Written as DNA, the CDR3 is TGTGCCAGCAGCCGTCCTTACACTGAAGCTTTCTTT. This translates into CASSRPYTEAFF.

In nucleotides, the CDR3 is TGTGCCAGCAGCACCGGACTAGCGGGAAATGCAGATACGCAGTATTTT. It is translated as CASSTGLAGNADTQYF. The rearrangement joins TRBV5-4 to TRBJ2-3; 12 positions match TRBD2. Germline CDR1 is SGHNT and CDR2 is YYREEE (reference sequence). V trimming: 4 bases; J trimming: 4 bases; junction bases outside the gene matches: 7. The CDR3 runs to 16 residues.

This clone was detected only once. The rearrangement uses TRBV2 and TRBJ2-3; TRBD2 aligns across 10 bases. Germline loops: CDR1 SNHLY, CDR2 FYNNEI. The CDR3 spans 14 residues. V trimming: 6 bases; J trimming: 1 base; junction bases outside the gene matches: 1. CDR3 loop: CASRSGGGTDTQYF. The DNA of the CDR3 is TGTGCCAGCAGAAGCGGGGGGGGCACAGATACGCAGTATTTT.

The chain employs TRBV6-2 or TRBV6-3 and TRBJ2-6; D possibly corresponds to TRBD2 (5 bases). The CDR3 length is 16 residues. Germline-derived CDR1 and CDR2 are MNHEY and SVGEGT. Trimming left V 6 bases short and J 1 base short, with 13 bases between. The CDR3 region is CASSPLGVSGANVLTF. As DNA, the CDR3 is TGTGCCAGCAGCCCTTTGGGAGTTTCTGGGGCCAACGTCCTGACTTTC.

Relative to its sample, this clone is medium-sized. The chain links TRBV7-3 to TRBJ2-1; TRBD2 agrees at 7 bases. The CDR3 loop spans 12 amino acids. V trimming: 4 bases; J trimming: 9 bases; junction bases outside the gene matches: 3. Germline values: CDR1 SGHTA, CDR2 FQGTGA. CDR3 nucleotides: TGTGCCAGCAGCTCCCCGGGGGGTGAGCAGTTCTTC. Amino acids: CASSSPGGEQFF.

J is TRBJ2-1 and V is TRBV28; tentatively, D is TRBD2 (6 bases). The germline V gene encodes CDR1 MDHEN and CDR2 SYDVKM. The CDR3 has 14 residues. Trimming took off 5 bases at V and 2 bases at J, with 10 bases between the two ends. CDR3: CASSAGGAYNEQFF. DNA of the CDR3: TGTGCCAGCAGTGCCGGGGGAGCCTACAATGAGCAGTTCTTC.

The chain carries TRBV11-2 and TRBJ1-2, with D perhaps TRBD1 (6 bases). Trimming removed 4 bases at V and 4 bases at J, with 19 bases between. CDR1 SGHAT and CDR2 FQNNGV come from the germline V gene. The CDR3 runs to 16 residues. Here the CDR3 reads CASSSQGRGKGYGYTF. The CDR3 nucleotides read TGTGCCAGCAGCTCCCAGGGGCGGGGGAAGGGCTATGGCTACACCTTC.

The chain carries TRBV3-1 (or the pseudogene TRBV3-2) and TRBJ2-7; TRBD1 matches at 7 bases. V dropped 0 bases and J dropped 6; count of bases not matched to a gene: 5. This CDR3 is 14 amino acids long. The germline V gene has CDR1 LGHDT and CDR2 YNNKEL (reference sequence). CDR3 sequence: CASSQDGQASEQYF. The CDR3, as DNA: TGTGCCAGCAGCCAAGATGGACAGGCGAGCGAGCAGTACTTC.

CDR3 sequence: CASSINTGGKNEQFF. For the CDR3, the DNA is TGTGCCAGCAGCATAAACACAGGGGGCAAAAATGAGCAGTTCTTC. The V gene is TRBV7-8, the J gene TRBJ2-1; 9 nucleotides agree with TRBD1. CDR1 SGHVS and CDR2 FQNEAQ come from the germline V gene. The CDR3 loop spans 15 amino acids. Trimming removed 5 bases from V and 7 bases from J; junction bases left unmatched: 9.

The chain employs TRBV5-1 and TRBJ2-7; D ambiguous. Trimming left V 1 base short and J 0 bases short, with 11 bases between. This CDR3 has 15 amino acids. The V gene's germline CDR1 is SGHRS and CDR2 YFSETQ. CDR3 nucleotides: TGCGCCAGCAGCTTGAGGCCAGCGAACTCCTACGAGCAGTACTTC. Translated: CASSLRPANSYEQYF.

The chain uses TRBV28 and TRBJ1-2; D is ambiguous. Trimming shortened V by 6 bases and J by 7 bases, and 21 bases separated the two germline ends. In germline, CDR1 is MDHEN, CDR2 SYDVKM. There are 15 residues in the CDR3. CDR3 protein: CASSSRLPAGSGYTF. As DNA, the CDR3 is TGTGCCAGCAGCTCAAGACTCCCAGCTGGATCTGGCTACACCTTC.

This chain uses TRBV28 with TRBJ1-4; D is ambiguous. Trimming shortened V by 9 bases and J by 0 bases, and 8 bases separated the two germline ends. The CDR3 is 13 amino acids. Looked up from germline, CDR1 is MDHEN and CDR2 is SYDVKM. CDR3 nucleotides: TGTGCCAGTACGCGGGCAACTAATGAAAAACTGTTTTTT. Translated: CASTRATNEKLFF.

The CDR3 protein is CASSNSGGAGDTQYF. CDR3 coding DNA: TGTGCCAGTAGCAACAGCGGGGGGGCCGGAGATACGCAGTATTTT. The chain carries TRBV19 and TRBJ2-3; 10 positions match TRBD2. Trimming cost V 6 bases and J 5 bases; bases outside gene matches: 8. Germline V gene sequence: CDR1 LNHDA, CDR2 SQIVND (reference sequence). This CDR3 has 15 amino acids.

The DNA of the CDR3 is TGTGCCAGCAGTTTTCAGGGTTCTGGAAACACCATATATTTT. Translating it yields CASSFQGSGNTIYF. This sequence joins TRBV28 and TRBJ1-3; possible D gene TRBD1, 5 bases. The CDR3 is 14 amino acids. The ends were cut back, 3 bases at V and 1 base at J, with 7 bases in the middle. Looked up from germline, CDR1 is MDHEN and CDR2 is SYDVKM. Based on the CDR3 plus reference TRBV28 and TRBJ1-3, the full variable domain is DVKVTQSSRYLVKRTGEKVFLECVQDMDHENMFWYRQDPGLGLRLIYFSYDVKMKEKGDIPEGYSVSREKKERFSLILESASTNQTSMYLCASSFQGSGNTIYFGEGSWLTVV.

This clone is a singleton in its sample. This chain links TRBV27 with TRBJ2-1; 14 bases are shared with TRBD2. V was pared by 5 bases and J by 7 bases, with 13 bases of the junction left unmatched. Per germline, CDR1 MNHEY and CDR2 SMNVEV (reference sequence). The CDR3 sequence is 18 residues long. CDR3 amino acids: CASSPPPGLAGVGNEQFF. CDR3 nucleotide sequence: TGTGCCAGCAGTCCGCCACCGGGACTAGCGGGGGTGGGGAATGAGCAGTTCTTC.

This chain uses TRBV9 with TRBJ2-5, with 11 bases that match TRBD2. The CDR3 totals 16 residues. With 0 bases clipped from V and 2 bases from J, the junction kept 3 bases outside the gene matches. The germline V gene has CDR1 SGDLS and CDR2 YYNGEE. In nucleotides, the CDR3 is TGTGCCAGCAGCGTAGGAGCTAGCGGGGGGCAAGAGACCCAGTACTTC. Amino acid sequence: CASSVGASGGQETQYF.

The J gene is TRBJ2-4, the V gene TRBV10-3; 8 bases map to TRBD2. The CDR3 consists of 14 residues. The ends lost 10 bases at V and 0 bases at J; junction bases unmatched: 5. In germline, CDR1 is ENHRY, CDR2 SYGVKD. CDR3 loop: CATREGLAKNIQYF. The CDR3 DNA is TGTGCCACCCGGGAGGGCCTAGCCAAAAACATTCAGTACTTC.